Described below is a single TCR beta chain sequence and its context. These data originate in a study of blood T cell repertoires in COVID-19. For the study at large: In each case, the material was cDNA or gDNA derived from T cells, B-cell-depleted T cells, or PBMCs.

From germline, CDR1 is MRHNA and CDR2 SNTAGT. V trimming: 4 bases; J trimming: 4 bases; junction bases outside the gene matches: 8. This CDR3 comprises 16 residues. Original processing methods: For nucleated cells, counts were estimated from reference gene primer amplification. Data came from immunoSEQ multiplex PCR; TCRdb stores just in-frame clones and leaves some out. The V and J calls and clone size come from that table; D and trimming were worked out from the DNA. The table includes some 200,000 clones, approximately 87% detected once. The rearrangement links TRBV6-4 to TRBJ2-3, with 10 nucleotides matching TRBD2. This sequence originates from a man between 18 and 29 years old with active or convalescent COVID-19. What was sequenced was peripheral blood. The CDR3 is CASSAPLAGVADTQYF. CDR3 coding DNA: TGTGCCAGCAGTGCCCCGCTAGCGGGAGTTGCAGATACGCAGTATTTT.